A selection of T cell receptor beta chains follows, all from one sample in a study of blood T cell repertoires in COVID-19. Libraries were prepared by immunoSEQ multiplex PCR; TCRdb keeps only in-frame clonotypes and omits some of them. This table has roughly 210,000 clones, 80% to 90% appearing once. The specimen sequenced was peripheral blood. These receptors originate from a woman older than 75 with COVID-19, enrolled during active disease. Both conserved end residues are part of each CDR3. The D gene is left open where the match is weak. Clone size appears in some rows only: once, few, many, or a class for an expanded clone.

j_gene,abundance,v_gene,d_gene,CDR3nt,CDR3aa
TRBJ1-1,NA,TRBV9,TRBD1,TGTGCCAGCAGCGTGATTACAGGGGGCACTGAAGCTTTCTTT,CASSVITGGTEAFF
TRBJ1-5,NA,TRBV19,TRBD1,TGTGCCAGTACGGACAGGCGGAATCAGCCCCAGCATTTT,CASTDRRNQPQHF
TRBJ2-2,NA,TRBV19,NA,TGTGCCAGCACCGTAACTCTAGCCGGGGAGCTGTTTTTT,CASTVTLAGELFF
TRBJ2-3,NA,TRBV19,TRBD2,TGTGCCACCAAAGCGGGGGGGGCCCGCACAGATACGCAGTATTTT,CATKAGGARTDTQYF
TRBJ1-2,NA,TRBV29-1,NA,TGCAGCGTTGACAGACAGAGCTATGGCTACACCTTC,CSVDRQSYGYTF
TRBJ2-2,NA,TRBV6-1,NA,TGTGCCAGCAGTGAAGGGAGGATAGGAAGAGGGGAGCTGTTTTTT,CASSEGRIGRGELFF
TRBJ2-3,NA,TRBV4-1,TRBD2,TGCGCCAGCAGCCAAGGACTAGCGGGGGCTTCAGATACGCAGTATTTT,CASSQGLAGASDTQYF
TRBJ1-2,NA,TRBV6-6,TRBD1,TGTGCCAGCAGTTATGGGAGGGACAGGACGGACTATGGCTACACCTTC,CASSYGRDRTDYGYTF
TRBJ1-1,NA,TRBV5-4,TRBD1,TGTGCCAGCAGCTTGAAACAGGGGGCGCCTACTGAAGCTTTCTTT,CASSLKQGAPTEAFF
TRBJ2-3,NA,TRBV7-2,NA,TGTGCCAGCAGCCTGACTAGGGACCCAGGCACAGATACGCAGTATTTT,CASSLTRDPGTDTQYF
TRBJ1-3,NA,TRBV6-5,TRBD1,TGTGCCAGCAGTCTACAGGGGGCGGGTTGGGACACCATATATTTT,CASSLQGAGWDTIYF
TRBJ2-7,once,TRBV7-6,NA,TGTGCCAGCACGGGGGCAGGGGGCGAGCAGTACTTC,CASTGAGGEQYF
TRBJ2-3,NA,TRBV19,TRBD2,TGTGCCAGTAGTACCGGACTAGCGGGGGTAGATACGCAGTATTTT,CASSTGLAGVDTQYF
TRBJ2-5,few,TRBV10-3,NA,TGTGCCATCAGTGAGCGGCGGGAGACCCAGTACTTC,CAISERRETQYF
TRBJ1-1,NA,TRBV18,TRBD1,TGTGCCAGCTCACCACCGACAGGGAGCTACACTGAAGCTTTCTTT,CASSPPTGSYTEAFF
TRBJ1-2,NA,TRBV11-2,NA,TGTGCCAGCGCGCAACACCGGGGGGCAGTAGACTATGGCTACACCTTC,CASAQHRGAVDYGYTF
TRBJ2-3,NA,TRBV29-1,TRBD1,TGCAGCGTAACCGACAGGGCGGGAGATACGCAGTATTTT,CSVTDRAGDTQYF
TRBJ2-4,few,TRBV27,NA,TGTGCCAGCAGTTCGACTGAACTAGCCAAAAACATTCAGTACTTC,CASSSTELAKNIQYF
TRBJ2-1,NA,TRBV28,TRBD2,TGTGCCACCGTTAAGGGACTAGCGGGGGGCAATGAGCAGTTCTTC,CATVKGLAGGNEQFF
TRBJ2-7,NA,TRBV6-5,NA,TGTGCCAGTGGTAGCGGCTACGAGCAGTACTTC,CASGSGYEQYF
TRBJ2-5,NA,TRBV5-4,NA,TGTGCCAGCAGCTTTTCGAGGGGGCAAGAGACCCAGTACTTC,CASSFSRGQETQYF
TRBJ1-2,few,TRBV18,NA,TGTGCCAGCTCACCACTTGAGCGGGGTGGCTACACCTTC,CASSPLERGGYTF
TRBJ2-1,NA,TRBV24-1,NA,TGTGCCACCAGTAGCTTCCCCGGACAGGGACTAAATGAGCAGTTCTTC,CATSSFPGQGLNEQFF
TRBJ1-2,few,TRBV18,TRBD1,TGTGCCAGCTCGCTGGGACAGGGGGCGAACTATGGCTACACCTTC,CASSLGQGANYGYTF
TRBJ2-2,NA,TRBV19,TRBD1,TGTGCCAGTAGGTCCGGGACAGGGTCGGGGGAGCTGTTTTTT,CASRSGTGSGELFF
TRBJ1-2,NA,TRBV7-9,NA,TGTGCCAGCAGCTTAGCCAGGCAGGGGACCTATGGCTACACCTTC,CASSLARQGTYGYTF
TRBJ1-1,NA,TRBV7-2,NA,TGTGCCAGCAGCCAGAAAAGTATGAACACTGAAGCTTTCTTT,CASSQKSMNTEAFF
TRBJ2-3,few,TRBV7-9,NA,TGTGCCAGCAGCCCAAGACCCCGGACTACTGCAGATACGCAGTATTTT,CASSPRPRTTADTQYF
TRBJ2-2,NA,TRBV5-1,TRBD2,TGCGCCAGCAGCTTGGCCAGCGGGGGGCTCACCGGGGAGCTGTTTTTT,CASSLASGGLTGELFF
TRBJ2-2,NA,TRBV6-4,TRBD1,TGTGCCAGCCGAATGGGGGACAGGGGGCGCGCCGGGGAGCTGTTTTTT,CASRMGDRGRAGELFF
TRBJ1-4,NA,TRBV18,NA,TGTGCCAGCTCACAAGACTTGGCCAAAACCGGTGAAAAACTGTTTTTT,CASSQDLAKTGEKLFF
TRBJ2-5,NA,TRBV7-2,NA,TGTGCCAGCAGCTTAGACACGTACAGGCGAGAGACCCAGTACTTC,CASSLDTYRRETQYF
TRBJ1-3,NA,TRBV5-1,NA,TGCGCCAGCAGCTTGGCGGGAGATTTGGACACCATATATTTT,CASSLAGDLDTIYF